This T cell receptor (beta chain) was observed in a study of shared clonotypes between healthy human individuals. Whole-study results and caveats: The generation probabilities recorded for non-shared clonotypes fell below those of clonotypes shared by all four donors. Memory subsets generally showed lower estimated richness than naive subsets. Sampling was confined to blood; repertoires within tissues likely differ.

A remark on this clone: Its antigen is undetermined.

Every subset had its genomic DNA shared out evenly among several immunoSEQ plates. Using immunoSEQ multiplex PCR, the repertoire was profiled, and TCRdb retains in-frame clones only, with some absent. In the table there are roughly 2.6 million clones, more than 80% of which are singletons. This clonotype was obtained from a man between 18 and 29 years old in good health. Sequenced: naive CD4+ T cells sorted from blood. Subset meaning: CD45RA+ positively selected.

CDR3 in DNA: TGTGCCAGCAGTTACTCGTTACAGGGAGCCTACGAGCAGTACTTC. Protein: CASSYSLQGAYEQYF. The genes are TRBV6-5 and TRBJ2-5; D may be TRBD1 (6 bases). The J call may be incorrect, as the DNA end agrees better with TRBJ2-7. The germline V gene has CDR1 MNHEY and CDR2 SVGAGI. The CDR3 has 15 residues.